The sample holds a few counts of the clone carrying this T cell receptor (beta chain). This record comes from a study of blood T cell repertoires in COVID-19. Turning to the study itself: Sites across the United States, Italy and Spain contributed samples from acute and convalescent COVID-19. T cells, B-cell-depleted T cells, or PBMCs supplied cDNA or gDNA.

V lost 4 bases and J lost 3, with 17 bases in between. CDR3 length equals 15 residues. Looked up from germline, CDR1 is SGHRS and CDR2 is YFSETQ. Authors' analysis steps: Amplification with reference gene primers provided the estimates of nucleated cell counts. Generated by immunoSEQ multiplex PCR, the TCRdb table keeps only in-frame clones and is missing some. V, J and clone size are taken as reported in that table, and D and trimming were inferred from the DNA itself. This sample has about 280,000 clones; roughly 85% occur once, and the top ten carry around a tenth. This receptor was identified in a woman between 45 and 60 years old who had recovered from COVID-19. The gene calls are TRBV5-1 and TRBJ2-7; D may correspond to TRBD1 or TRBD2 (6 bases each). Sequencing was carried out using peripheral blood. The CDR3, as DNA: TGCGCCAGCAGCCTGGGGGGCAGGGGTATCTACGAGCAGTACTTC. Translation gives CASSLGGRGIYEQYF.